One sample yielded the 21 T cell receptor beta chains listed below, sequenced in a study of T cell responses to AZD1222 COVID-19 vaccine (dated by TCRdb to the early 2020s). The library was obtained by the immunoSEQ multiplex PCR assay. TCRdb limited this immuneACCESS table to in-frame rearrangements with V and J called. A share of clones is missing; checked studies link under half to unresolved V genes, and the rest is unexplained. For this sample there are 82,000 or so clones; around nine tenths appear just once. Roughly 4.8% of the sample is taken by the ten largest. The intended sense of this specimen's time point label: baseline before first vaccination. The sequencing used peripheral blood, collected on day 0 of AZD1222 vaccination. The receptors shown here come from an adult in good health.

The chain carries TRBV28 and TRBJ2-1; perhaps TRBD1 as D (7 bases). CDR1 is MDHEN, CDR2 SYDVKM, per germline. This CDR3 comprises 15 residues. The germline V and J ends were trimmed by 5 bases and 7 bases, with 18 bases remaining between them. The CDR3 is CASSPGKGAGNEQFF. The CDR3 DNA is TGTGCCAGCAGTCCCGGAAAGGGGGCGGGGAATGAGCAGTTCTTC.

As DNA, the CDR3 is TGTGCCATCAGTGAGTCGGCTTCCTTCAATCAGCCCCAGCATTTT. Protein sequence: CAISESASFNQPQHF. The J gene is TRBJ1-5, the V gene TRBV10-3; no reliable D call. The germline V and J ends were trimmed by 0 bases and 3 bases, with 9 bases remaining between them. Germline V lookup: CDR1 ENHRY, CDR2 SYGVKD. The CDR3 loop spans 15 amino acids.

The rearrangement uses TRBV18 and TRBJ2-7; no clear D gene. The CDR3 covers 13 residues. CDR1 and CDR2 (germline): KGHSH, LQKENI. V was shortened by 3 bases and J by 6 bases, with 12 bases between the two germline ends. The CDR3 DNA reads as TGTGCCAGCTCACCGACCCTAGTCGGCGAGCAGTACTTC. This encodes CASSPTLVGEQYF. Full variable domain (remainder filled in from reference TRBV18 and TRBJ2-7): NAGVMQNPRHLVRRRGQEARLRCSPMKGHSHVYWYRQLPEEGLKFMVYLQKENIIDESGMPKERFSAEFPKEGPSILRIQQVVRGDSAAYFCASSPTLVGEQYFGPGTRLTVT.

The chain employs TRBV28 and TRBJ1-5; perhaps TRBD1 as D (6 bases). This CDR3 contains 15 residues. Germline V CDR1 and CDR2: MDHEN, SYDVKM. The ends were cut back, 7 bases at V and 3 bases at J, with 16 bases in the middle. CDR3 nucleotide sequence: TGTGCCAGCACCCCTGGGGGGGCAAACAATCAGCCCCAGCATTTT. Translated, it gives CASTPGGANNQPQHF.

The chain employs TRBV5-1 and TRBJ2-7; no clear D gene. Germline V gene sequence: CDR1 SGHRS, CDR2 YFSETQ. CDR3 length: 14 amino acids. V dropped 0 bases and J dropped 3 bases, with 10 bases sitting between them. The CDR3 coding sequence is TGCGCCAGCAGCTTGGGACTTCCAAGCTACGAGCAGTACTTC. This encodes CASSLGLPSYEQYF.

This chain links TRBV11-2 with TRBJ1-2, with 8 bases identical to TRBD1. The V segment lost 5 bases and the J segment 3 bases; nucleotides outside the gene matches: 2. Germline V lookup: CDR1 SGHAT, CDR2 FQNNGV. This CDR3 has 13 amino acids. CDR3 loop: CASSHRGDYGYTF. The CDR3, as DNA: TGTGCCAGCAGCCACAGGGGGGACTATGGCTACACCTTC.

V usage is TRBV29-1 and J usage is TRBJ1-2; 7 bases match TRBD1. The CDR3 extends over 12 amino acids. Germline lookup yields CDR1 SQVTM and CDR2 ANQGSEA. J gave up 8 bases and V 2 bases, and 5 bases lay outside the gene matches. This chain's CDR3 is CSVETRGKGYTF. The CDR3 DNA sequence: TGCAGCGTTGAAACCAGGGGGAAGGGCTACACCTTC.

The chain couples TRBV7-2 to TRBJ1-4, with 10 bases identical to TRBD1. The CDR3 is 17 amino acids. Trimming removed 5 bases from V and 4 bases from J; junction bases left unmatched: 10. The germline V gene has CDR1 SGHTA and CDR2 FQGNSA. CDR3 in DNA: TGTGCCAGCAGCCCCGGGACAGGGGCTGGGATTAATGAAAAACTGTTTTTT. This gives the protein CASSPGTGAGINEKLFF.

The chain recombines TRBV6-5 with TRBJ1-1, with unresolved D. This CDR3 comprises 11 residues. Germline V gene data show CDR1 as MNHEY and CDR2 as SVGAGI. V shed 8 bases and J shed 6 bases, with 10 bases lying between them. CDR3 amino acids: CASGREAEAFF. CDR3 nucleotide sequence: TGTGCCAGCGGCCGCGAGGCTGAAGCTTTCTTT.

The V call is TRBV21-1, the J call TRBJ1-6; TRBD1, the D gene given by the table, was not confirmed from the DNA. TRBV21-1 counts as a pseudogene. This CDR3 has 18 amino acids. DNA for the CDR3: TGTGCCAGCAGCAAAGCGTGGGACAGGGCCGGTGAGGTCTCACCCCTCCACTTT. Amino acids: CASSKAWDRAGEVSPLHF.

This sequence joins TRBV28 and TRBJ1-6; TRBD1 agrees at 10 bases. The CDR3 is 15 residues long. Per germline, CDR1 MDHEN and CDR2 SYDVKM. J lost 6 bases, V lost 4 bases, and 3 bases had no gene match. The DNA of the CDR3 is TGTGCCAGCAGTTCGACAGGGGGCATTAATTCACCCCTCCACTTT. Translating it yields CASSSTGGINSPLHF. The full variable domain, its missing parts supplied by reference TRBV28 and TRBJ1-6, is DVKVTQSSRYLVKRTGEKVFLECVQDMDHENMFWYRQDPGLGLRLIYFSYDVKMKEKGDIPEGYSVSREKKERFSLILESASTNQTSMYLCASSSTGGINSPLHFGNGTRLTVT.

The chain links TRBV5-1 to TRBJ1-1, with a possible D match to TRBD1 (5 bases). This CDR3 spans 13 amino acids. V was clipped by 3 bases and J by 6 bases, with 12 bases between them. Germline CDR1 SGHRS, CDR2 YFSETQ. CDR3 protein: CASSSQGTPEAFF. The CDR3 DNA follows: TGCGCCAGCAGCTCCCAGGGTACCCCTGAAGCTTTCTTT.

The CDR3 sequence is CASSQVLSPRSGYTF. In DNA, the CDR3 is TGTGCCAGCAGCCAAGTCCTGTCCCCCCGGAGTGGCTACACCTTC. The rearrangement links TRBV4-2 to TRBJ1-2; D is ambiguous. V dropped 1 base and J dropped 7 bases, with 16 bases sitting between them. CDR3 length: 15 amino acids. CDR1 LGHNA and CDR2 YNFKEQ come from the germline V gene.

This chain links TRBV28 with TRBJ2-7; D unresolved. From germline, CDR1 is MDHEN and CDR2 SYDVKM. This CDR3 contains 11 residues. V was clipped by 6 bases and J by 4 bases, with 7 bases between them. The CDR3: CASSHSYEQYF. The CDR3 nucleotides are TGTGCCAGCAGCCATTCTTACGAGCAGTACTTC.

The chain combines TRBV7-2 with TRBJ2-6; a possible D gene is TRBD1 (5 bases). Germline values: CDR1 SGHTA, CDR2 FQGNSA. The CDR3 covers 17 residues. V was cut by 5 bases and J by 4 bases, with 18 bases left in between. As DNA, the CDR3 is TGTGCCAGCAGCAAGCGACTCGGACAAACCGGGGCCAACGTCCTGACTTTC. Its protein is CASSKRLGQTGANVLTF.

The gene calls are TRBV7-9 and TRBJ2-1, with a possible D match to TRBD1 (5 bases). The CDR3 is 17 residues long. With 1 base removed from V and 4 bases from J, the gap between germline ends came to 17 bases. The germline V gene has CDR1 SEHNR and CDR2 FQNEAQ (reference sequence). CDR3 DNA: TGTGCCAGCAGCTTAGACAGCGACAGTTGGGGTTACAATGAGCAGTTCTTC. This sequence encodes CASSLDSDSWGYNEQFF.

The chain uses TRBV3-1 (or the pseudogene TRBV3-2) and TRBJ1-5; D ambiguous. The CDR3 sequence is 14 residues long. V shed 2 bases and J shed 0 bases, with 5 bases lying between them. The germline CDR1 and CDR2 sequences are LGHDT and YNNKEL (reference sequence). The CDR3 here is CASSQKVSNQPQHF. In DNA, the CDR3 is TGTGCCAGCAGCCAAAAAGTTAGCAATCAGCCCCAGCATTTT.

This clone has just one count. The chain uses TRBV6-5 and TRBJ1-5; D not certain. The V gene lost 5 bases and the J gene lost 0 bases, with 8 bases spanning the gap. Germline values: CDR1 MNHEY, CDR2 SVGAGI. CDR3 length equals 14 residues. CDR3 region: CASSPLYSNQPQHF. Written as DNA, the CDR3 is TGTGCCAGCAGTCCCCTCTATAGCAATCAGCCCCAGCATTTT.

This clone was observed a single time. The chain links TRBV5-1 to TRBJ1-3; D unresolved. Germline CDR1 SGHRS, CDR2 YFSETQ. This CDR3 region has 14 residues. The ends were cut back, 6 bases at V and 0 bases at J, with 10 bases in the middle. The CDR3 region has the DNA TGCGCCAGCACCGTGGGCAACTCTGGAAACACCATATATTTT. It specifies CASTVGNSGNTIYF. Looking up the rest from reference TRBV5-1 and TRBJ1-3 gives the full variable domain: KAGVTQTPRYLIKTRGQQVTLSCSPISGHRSVSWYQQTPGQGLQFLFEYFSETQRNKGNFPGRFSGRQFSNSRSEMNVSTLELGDSALYLCASTVGNSGNTIYFGEGSWLTVV.

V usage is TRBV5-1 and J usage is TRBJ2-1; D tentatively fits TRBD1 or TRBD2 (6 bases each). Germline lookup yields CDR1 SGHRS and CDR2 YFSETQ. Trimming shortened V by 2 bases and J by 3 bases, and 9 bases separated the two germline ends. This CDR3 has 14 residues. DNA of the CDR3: TGCGCCAGCAGCTTACAGGGAGGCTACAATGAGCAGTTCTTC. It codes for CASSLQGGYNEQFF.

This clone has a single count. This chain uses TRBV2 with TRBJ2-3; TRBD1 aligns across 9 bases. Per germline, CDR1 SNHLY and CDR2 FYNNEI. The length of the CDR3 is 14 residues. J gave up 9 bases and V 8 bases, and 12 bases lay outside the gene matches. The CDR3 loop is CASWPGDRDLTQYF. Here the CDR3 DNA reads TGTGCCAGCTGGCCGGGGGACAGGGATTTGACGCAGTATTTT.